A single sample gave rise to the 27 T cell receptor beta chains below, sequenced in a study of human T cells and chemical hapten exposure. TCRdb processed the RACE reads anew with MiXCR; each CDR3 protein has one entry. The profile shows some 340,000 distinct CDR3 sequences, approximately 6.9% of them singletons. As for time point: patch test 1, 2 weeks after DPC sensitization. Stated treatment: therapeutic diphenylcyclopropenone sensitization with weekly scalp DPC. The sequencing here drew on whole blood, taken in connection with sensitization to the hapten diphenylcyclopropenone (DPC). The receptors were gathered from a woman aged 18-29 years with alopecia areata. Some clones in this sample may be carry-over from other donors' samples.

This clonotype was counted ten times or more. The chain joins TRBV4-1 to TRBJ2-3; D may be TRBD1 (6 bases). V lost 2 bases to trimming and J lost 4 bases, with 13 bases between them. CDR1 and CDR2 (germline): MGHRA, YSYEKL. CDR3 length: 15 amino acids. The CDR3 here is CASSQYRERADTQYF. Written as DNA, the CDR3 is TGCGCCAGCAGCCAATACAGGGAAAGGGCAGATACGCAGTATTTT.

This clonotype occurred a few times. This chain uses TRBV7-8 with TRBJ1-1, with 7 bases matching TRBD1. The germline V gene has CDR1 SGHVS and CDR2 FQNEAQ. Trimming took 1 base from V and 4 from J; bases not matched to a gene: 6. The CDR3 is 15 residues long. Here the CDR3 DNA reads TGTGCCAGCAGCTTAGGGCAGGGGGTCGGCACTGAAGCTTTCTTT. Protein sequence: CASSLGQGVGTEAFF.

This clonotype was detected ten times or more. The CDR3 coding sequence is TGTGCCAGCAGCCTTCCCCTAGCGGGGCCCACAGATACGCAGTATTTT. Protein product: CASSLPLAGPTDTQYF. The chain recombines TRBV6-6 with TRBJ2-3, with 9 bases fitting TRBD2. With V trimmed by 6 bases and J by 2 bases, 9 bases remained unmatched. CDR3 size: 16 residues. Germline V gene data show CDR1 as MNHNY and CDR2 as SVGAGI (reference sequence).

The table lists this clonotype with many counts. V usage is TRBV12-3 or TRBV12-4 and J usage is TRBJ1-2, with 9 bases matching TRBD1. The CDR3 consists of 16 residues. The trim removed 6 bases at V and 5 bases at J, leaving 13 bases unmatched. The CDR3 DNA reads TGTGCCAGCAGCCCGATTATAGACAGGGGGTTGTATGGCTACACCTTC. This sequence encodes CASSPIIDRGLYGYTF.

In its sample, this clonotype was seen many times. The DNA of the CDR3 is TGTGCCAGCAGCCTATTGGGGCCTGTGGCGTCGGGCGAGCAGTACTTC. Translating it yields CASSLLGPVASGEQYF. The chain uses TRBV7-9 and TRBJ2-7, with D perhaps TRBD1 (5 bases). Germline assignment: CDR1 SEHNR and CDR2 FQNEAQ (reference sequence). V gave up 5 bases and J gave up 6 bases, with 23 bases separating them. CDR3 length: 16 amino acids.

The chain has TRBV11-3 and TRBJ2-7, with D tentatively TRBD2 (5 bases). The germline gives CDR1 SGHNT, CDR2 YENEEA. The ends were cut back, 0 bases at V and 1 base at J, with 7 bases in the middle. The CDR3 has 14 residues. In DNA, the CDR3 is TGTGCCAGCAGCTTAGACACGGGGTCCTACGAGCAGTACTTC. Residues: CASSLDTGSYEQYF. Full variable domain (outside the CDR3, taken from reference TRBV11-3 and TRBJ2-7): EAGVVQSPRYKIIEKKQPVAFWCNPISGHNTLYWYLQNLGQGPELLIRYENEEAVDDSQLPKDRFSAERLKGVDSTLKIQPAELGDSAVYLCASSLDTGSYEQYFGPGTRLTVT.

This clonotype turned up a few times. This rearrangement joins TRBV9 to TRBJ2-6; 14 nucleotides align to TRBD2. The germline V gene has CDR1 SGDLS and CDR2 YYNGEE. This CDR3 comprises 19 residues. V was pared by 4 bases and J by 2 bases, with 8 bases of the junction left unmatched. The CDR3: CASSPQWGLAGAGANVLTF. The CDR3 bases are TGTGCCAGCAGCCCCCAGTGGGGACTAGCGGGGGCTGGGGCCAACGTCCTGACTTTC.

This clonotype has just a few counts. This chain connects TRBV12-3 or TRBV12-4 to TRBJ1-1; 10 nucleotides align to TRBD1. V was clipped by 6 bases and J by 4 bases; unmatched bases: 8. The CDR3 is 15 residues long. CDR3 sequence: CASSHSGTGVTEAFF. In DNA form, the CDR3 reads TGTGCCAGCAGCCACTCCGGGACAGGGGTCACTGAAGCTTTCTTT.

This clonotype has more than one count but fewer than ten. J is TRBJ1-1 and V is TRBV9; D is unresolved. V was trimmed by 0 bases and J by 10 bases, leaving 13 bases between them. This CDR3 contains 13 residues. Germline loops: CDR1 SGDLS, CDR2 YYNGEE. CDR3 coding DNA: TGTGCCAGCAGCGTAGGTACGGCCCCGGGAGCTTTCTTT. Translation gives CASSVGTAPGAFF.

This clonotype was seen a handful of times. The chain combines TRBV5-1 with TRBJ2-2; 8 bases agree with TRBD2. With 4 bases clipped from V and 5 bases from J, the junction kept 13 bases outside the gene matches. This CDR3 spans 17 amino acids. Germline assignment: CDR1 SGHRS and CDR2 YFSETQ. In DNA, the CDR3 is TGCGCCAGCAGCACTCCCGGAGGTAGCGGGACGACCGGGGAGCTGTTTTTT. Protein: CASSTPGGSGTTGELFF.

The J gene is TRBJ1-1, the V gene TRBV4-1, with TRBD1 matching 7 bases. In germline, CDR1 is MGHRA, CDR2 YSYEKL. This CDR3 has 17 amino acids. The junction had 18 bases not matched to a gene; V was cut back by 6 bases and J by 5 bases. CDR3 loop: CASSPTQLQGPLTEAFF. The CDR3 nucleotides are TGCGCCAGCAGTCCTACCCAACTACAGGGGCCCCTGACTGAAGCTTTCTTT.

The table lists this clonotype with a few counts. The chain carries TRBV7-2 and TRBJ1-6; no clear D gene. The CDR3 length is 12 residues. V was pared by 1 base and J by 9 bases, with 4 bases between. CDR1 SGHTA and CDR2 FQGNSA come from the germline V gene. The CDR3 DNA sequence: TGTGCCAGCAGCTTAGACGGTTCACCCCTCCACTTT. Amino acid sequence: CASSLDGSPLHF.

This clonotype was counted between two and nine times. This chain connects TRBV15 to TRBJ2-7; possible D gene TRBD1, 6 bases. The CDR3 totals 15 residues. With 2 bases removed from V and 6 bases from J, the gap between germline ends came to 17 bases. Germline CDR1 reads LNHNV; CDR2 reads YYDKDF (reference sequence). The CDR3 protein is CATSRQGLPLPEQYF. As DNA, the CDR3 is TGTGCCACCAGCAGACAGGGGTTGCCCCTCCCCGAGCAGTACTTC.

Many counts were recorded for this clonotype. The CDR3 here is CASTDGDHAAGEQYF. The CDR3 coding sequence is TGTGCCAGCACCGACGGGGACCACGCGGCGGGCGAGCAGTACTTC. The rearrangement joins TRBV28 to TRBJ2-7; D is possibly TRBD1 or TRBD2 (5 bases each). V was shortened by 7 bases and J by 6 bases, with 22 bases between the two germline ends. This CDR3 has 15 amino acids. The germline gives CDR1 MDHEN, CDR2 SYDVKM.

This clonotype came up a few times. This chain uses TRBV27 with TRBJ2-4, with TRBD1 matching over 9 bases. This CDR3 has 16 residues. Germline assignment: CDR1 MNHEY and CDR2 SMNVEV (reference sequence). V lost 4 bases, J lost 3 bases, and 7 bases stayed unmatched. In DNA, the CDR3 is TGTGCCAGCAGTTCTTGGACAGGGGAAGGCAAAAACATTCAGTACTTC. It encodes CASSSWTGEGKNIQYF.

The CDR3 loop is CASSPSGVQAFF. The CDR3 nucleotides read TGTGCCAGCAGTCCCTCAGGGGTGCAAGCTTTCTTT. The chain uses TRBV6-2 or TRBV6-3 and TRBJ1-1; D may be TRBD1 (6 bases). In germline, CDR1 is MNHEY, CDR2 SVGEGT. Between the trimmed V and J ends, which lost 5 bases and 9 bases, there was a span of 13 bases. CDR3 length: 12 amino acids.

This clonotype was observed many times. The V gene is TRBV28, the J gene TRBJ2-3, with TRBD2 identical over 7 bases. The CDR3 is 14 amino acids. Germline CDR1 MDHEN, CDR2 SYDVKM. The J segment lost 5 bases and the V segment lost 5 bases, leaving 7 bases of the junction unmatched. CDR3 sequence reads: CASSRGDPVDTQYF. CDR3 sequence (DNA): TGTGCCAGCAGTCGGGGGGACCCCGTAGATACGCAGTATTTT.

By frequency in the sample, this clonotype is medium-sized. This chain joins TRBV28 and TRBJ1-5; D possibly corresponds to TRBD1 (5 bases). The CDR3 is 15 amino acids. V dropped 6 bases and J dropped 1 base, with 13 bases sitting between them. The V gene's germline CDR1 is MDHEN and CDR2 SYDVKM. The CDR3 nucleotides read TGTGCCAGCAGCTTAACCCAGGGAAGCAATCAGCCCCAGCATTTT. Encoded protein: CASSLTQGSNQPQHF.

The chain couples TRBV29-1 to TRBJ2-3, with D possibly being TRBD1 (5 bases). This CDR3 has 13 amino acids. Germline loops: CDR1 SQVTM, CDR2 ANQGSEA. V was clipped by 3 bases and J by 4 bases, with 11 bases between them. This CDR3 reads CSVDSAGPDTQYF. CDR3 nucleotide sequence: TGCAGCGTTGATTCGGCAGGGCCAGATACGCAGTATTTT.

The gene calls are TRBV24-1 and TRBJ1-1, with D uncertain. The germline V gene encodes CDR1 KGHDR and CDR2 SFDVKD. With 8 bases removed from V and 1 base from J, the gap between germline ends came to 22 bases. The CDR3 has 17 residues. The CDR3 DNA follows: TGTGCCACCAACGAAAAACATACTCCGGCAACGAACACTGAAGCTTTCTTT. This translates into CATNEKHTPATNTEAFF.

The rearrangement joins TRBV12-3 or TRBV12-4 to TRBJ1-3; D is ambiguous. This CDR3 spans 12 amino acids. V was cut by 2 bases and J by 4 bases, with 3 bases left in between. The CDR3, as DNA: TGTGCCAGCAGTTTAAAAGGAAACACCATATATTTT. The encoded protein is CASSLKGNTIYF.

The V gene is TRBV11-2, the J gene TRBJ1-1; D remains unclear. Looked up from germline, CDR1 is SGHAT and CDR2 is FQNNGV. The CDR3 consists of 14 residues. V was pared by 0 bases and J by 1 base, with 6 bases between. This CDR3 is CASSLERWNTEAFF. CDR3 DNA: TGTGCCAGCAGCTTAGAGCGGTGGAACACTGAAGCTTTCTTT. Full variable domain (outside the CDR3, taken from reference TRBV11-2 and TRBJ1-1): EAGVAQSPRYKIIEKRQSVAFWCNPISGHATLYWYQQILGQGPKLLIQFQNNGVVDDSQLPKDRFSAERLKGVDSTLKIQPAKLEDSAVYLCASSLERWNTEAFFGQGTRLTVV.

There are a few counts of this clonotype. The V and J genes are TRBV20-1 and TRBJ1-1, with 7 bases aligning to TRBD1. Germline CDR1 and CDR2: DFQATT and SNEGSKA (reference sequence). Losses at the gene ends were 5 bases for V and 0 bases for J; bases not matched to a gene: 3. The CDR3 consists of 13 residues. CDR3 residues: CSAEDRLNTEAFF. The CDR3 nucleotides read TGCAGTGCTGAGGACAGGCTGAACACTGAAGCTTTCTTT.

This clonotype occurred a few times. The chain is built from TRBV4-1 and TRBJ1-2, with D tentatively TRBD1 (6 bases). The CDR3 sequence is 15 residues long. Germline loops: CDR1 MGHRA, CDR2 YSYEKL. The ends were cut back, 3 bases at V and 2 bases at J, with 13 bases in the middle. For the CDR3, the DNA is TGCGCCAGCAGCCATCCGGCTACAGGGAACTATGGCTACACCTTC. Protein: CASSHPATGNYGYTF.

This clonotype was seen more than once but under ten times. An end of the junction differs from the germline gene, which may be a read error. V and J are TRBV14 and TRBJ2-5; the match to TRBD2 covers 15 bases. The CDR3 length is 13 residues. Germline-derived CDR1 and CDR2 are SGHDN and FVKESK. The CDR3 DNA reads TGTGCCAGCAGCCAAGATGGGACTAGCGGGGGGACTTTC. It translates to CASSQDGTSGGTF.

This clonotype was recorded at least ten times. The CDR3 protein is CASWGGSSGANVLTF. The DNA of the CDR3 is TGTGCCAGCTGGGGCGGAAGCTCTGGGGCCAACGTCCTGACTTTC. V and J are TRBV6-5 and TRBJ2-6; D is possibly TRBD1 (5 bases). The germline V and J ends were trimmed by 8 bases and 0 bases, with 11 bases remaining between them. Germline CDR1 MNHEY, CDR2 SVGAGI. The CDR3 length is 15 residues.

This clonotype was observed many times. For the CDR3, the DNA is TGTGCCAGCAGCTTTACAGGGGGCGGCACAGATACGCAGTATTTT. Residues: CASSFTGGGTDTQYF. V gene TRBV7-9 combines with J gene TRBJ2-3, with 9 nucleotides matching TRBD1. Germline V gene lookup returns CDR1 SEHNR and CDR2 FQNEAQ (reference sequence). The CDR3 extends over 15 amino acids. V was clipped by 3 bases and J by 1 base; unmatched bases: 2.